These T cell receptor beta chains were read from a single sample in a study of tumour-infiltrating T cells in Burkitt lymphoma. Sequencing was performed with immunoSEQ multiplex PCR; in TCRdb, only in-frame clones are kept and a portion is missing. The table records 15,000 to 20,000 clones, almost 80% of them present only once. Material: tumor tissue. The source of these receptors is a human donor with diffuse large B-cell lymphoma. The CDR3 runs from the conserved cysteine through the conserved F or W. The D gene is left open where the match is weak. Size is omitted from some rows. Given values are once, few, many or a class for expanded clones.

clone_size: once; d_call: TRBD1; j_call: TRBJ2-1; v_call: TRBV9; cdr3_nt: TGTGCCAGCAGCCCTCGCCTGACAGGGTTGGAGGACAATGAGCAGTTCTTC; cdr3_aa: CASSPRLTGLEDNEQFF
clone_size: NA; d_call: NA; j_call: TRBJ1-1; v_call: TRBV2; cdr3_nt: TGTGCCAGCAAGGAGGGTGAAGCTTTCTTT; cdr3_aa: CASKEGEAFF
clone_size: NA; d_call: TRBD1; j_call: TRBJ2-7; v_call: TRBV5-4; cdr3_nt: TGTGCCAGCAGCTTGGTACAGGGGTTGATCTACGAGCAGTACTTC; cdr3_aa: CASSLVQGLIYEQYF
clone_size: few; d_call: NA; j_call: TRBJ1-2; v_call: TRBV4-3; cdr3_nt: TGCGCCAGCAGCCAAGGGCTCTATGGCTACACCTTC; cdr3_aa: CASSQGLYGYTF
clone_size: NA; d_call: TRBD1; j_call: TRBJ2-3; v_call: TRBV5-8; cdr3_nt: TGTGCCAGCAGCTTGGGACAGGGGACAACAGATACGCAGTATTTT; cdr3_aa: CASSLGQGTTDTQYF
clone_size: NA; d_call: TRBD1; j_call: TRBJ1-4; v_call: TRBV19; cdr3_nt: TGTGCCAGTGGGACAGACACAACTAATGAAAAACTGTTTTTT; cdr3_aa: CASGTDTTNEKLFF
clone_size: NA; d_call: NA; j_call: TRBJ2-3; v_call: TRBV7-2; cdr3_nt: TGTGCCAGCAGCTTAGCGTACGGGACAGATACGCAGTATTTT; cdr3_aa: CASSLAYGTDTQYF
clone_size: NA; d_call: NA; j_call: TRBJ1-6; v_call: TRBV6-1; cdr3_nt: TGTGCCAGCAGTGCTTCTGGGTCCTATAATTCACCCCTCCACTTT; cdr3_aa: CASSASGSYNSPLHF
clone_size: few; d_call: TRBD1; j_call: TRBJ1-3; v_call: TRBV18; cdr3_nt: TGTGCCAGCTCACCTACAGTAACAGGGGGTCGAAACACCATATATTTT; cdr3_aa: CASSPTVTGGRNTIYF
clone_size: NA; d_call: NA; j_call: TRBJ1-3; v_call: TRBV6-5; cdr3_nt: TGTGCCAGCAGCTACGGGGGGGTCTCTGGAAACACCATATATTTT; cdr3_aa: CASSYGGVSGNTIYF
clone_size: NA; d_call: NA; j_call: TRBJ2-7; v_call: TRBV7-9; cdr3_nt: TGTGCCAGCAGTTCGACCTACGAGCAATACTTC; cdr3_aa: CASSSTYEQYF
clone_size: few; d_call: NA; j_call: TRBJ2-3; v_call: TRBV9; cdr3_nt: TGTGCCAGCAGCGTGTCCGGGAGCACAGATACGCAGTATTTT; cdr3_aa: CASSVSGSTDTQYF
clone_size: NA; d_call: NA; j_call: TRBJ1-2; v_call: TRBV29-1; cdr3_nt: TGCAGCGTTGAGCTCCAGCTAGGCTACACCTTC; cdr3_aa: CSVELQLGYTF
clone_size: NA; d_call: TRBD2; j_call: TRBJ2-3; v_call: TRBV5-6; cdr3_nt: TGTGCCAGCAGTTCACTAGCGGGGGGATTCACAGATACGCAGTATTTT; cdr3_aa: CASSSLAGGFTDTQYF
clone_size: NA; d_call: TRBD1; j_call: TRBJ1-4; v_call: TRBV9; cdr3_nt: TGTGCCAGCAGCACCGGAGGGGGCTTATCTGAAAAACTGTTTTTT; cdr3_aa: CASSTGGGLSEKLFF
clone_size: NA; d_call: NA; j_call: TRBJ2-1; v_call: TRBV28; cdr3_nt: TGTGCCAGCATGGACCCCGGGGGAGATGAGCAGTTCTTC; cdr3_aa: CASMDPGGDEQFF
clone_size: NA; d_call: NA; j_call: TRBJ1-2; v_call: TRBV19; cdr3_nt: TGTGCCAGTACCAATGCCCCCATCTATGGCTACACCTTC; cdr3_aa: CASTNAPIYGYTF
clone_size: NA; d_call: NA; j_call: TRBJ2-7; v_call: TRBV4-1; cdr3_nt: TGCGCCAGCAGCCAAGAGGGCTATCCCTCCTACGAGCAGTACTTC; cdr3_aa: CASSQEGYPSYEQYF
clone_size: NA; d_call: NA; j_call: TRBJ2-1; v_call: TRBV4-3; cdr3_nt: TGCGCCAGCAGCCAAGTCTCAGGGCTCTCGGCTTACCCCGGGGACAATGAGCAGTTCTTC; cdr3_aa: CASSQVSGLSAYPGDNEQFF
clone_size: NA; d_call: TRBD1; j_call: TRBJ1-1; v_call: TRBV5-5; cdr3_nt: TGTGCCAGCAGAATGGACAGGGACACTGAAGCTTTCTTT; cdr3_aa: CASRMDRDTEAFF
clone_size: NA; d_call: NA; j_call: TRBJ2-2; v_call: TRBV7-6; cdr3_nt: TGTGCCAGCAGCCTTGGGGTGTTCACCGGGGAGCTGTTTTTT; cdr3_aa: CASSLGVFTGELFF
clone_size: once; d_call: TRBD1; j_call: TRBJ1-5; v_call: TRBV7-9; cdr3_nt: TGTGCCAGCAGCTTAGCCTTGGGACAGTATAGCAATCAGCCCCAGCATTTT; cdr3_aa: CASSLALGQYSNQPQHF
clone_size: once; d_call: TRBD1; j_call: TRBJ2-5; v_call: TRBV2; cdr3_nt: TGTGCCAGCAGTGAATTAGGGGGCCCGCAAGAGACCCAGTACTTC; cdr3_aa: CASSELGGPQETQYF
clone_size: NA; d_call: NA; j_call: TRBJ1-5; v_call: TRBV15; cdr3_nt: TGTGCCACCAGCAGCGGACTGAATCAGCCCCAGCATTTT; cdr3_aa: CATSSGLNQPQHF
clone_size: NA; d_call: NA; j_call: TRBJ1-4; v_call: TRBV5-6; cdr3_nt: TGTGCCAGCAGCCCCGGAAATCTTGCCTTCAATGAAAAACTGTTTTTT; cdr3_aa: CASSPGNLAFNEKLFF
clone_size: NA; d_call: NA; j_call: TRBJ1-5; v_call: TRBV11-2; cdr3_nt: TGTGCCAGCAGCCTCGAGGGGGGTATCTATCAGCCCCAGCATTTT; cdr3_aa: CASSLEGGIYQPQHF
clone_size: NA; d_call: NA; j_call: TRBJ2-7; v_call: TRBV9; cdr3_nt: TGTGCCAGCAGCACCCACGACAGCTCCTACGAGCAGTACTTC; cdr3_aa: CASSTHDSSYEQYF
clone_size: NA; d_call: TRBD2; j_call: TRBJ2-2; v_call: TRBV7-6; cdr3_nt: TGTGCCAGCAGCTTAGGAGGAGCGGGGGCCGGGGAGCTGTTTTTT; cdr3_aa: CASSLGGAGAGELFF
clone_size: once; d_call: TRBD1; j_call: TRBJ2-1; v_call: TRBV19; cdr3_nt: TGTGCCAGTAGTAAAAGGACAGGAGCCTACAATGAGCAGTTCTTC; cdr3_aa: CASSKRTGAYNEQFF
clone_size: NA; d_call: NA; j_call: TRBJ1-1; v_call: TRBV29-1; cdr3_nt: TGCAGCGTTGGAGGTCCCCTGGGGGGATGGACTGAAGCTTTCTTT; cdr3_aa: CSVGGPLGGWTEAFF
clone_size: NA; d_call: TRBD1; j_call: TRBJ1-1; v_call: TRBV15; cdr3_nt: TGTGCCACCAGCAGAGATAAGACGACAGGGGTTGCCACTGAAGCTTTCTTT; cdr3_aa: CATSRDKTTGVATEAFF
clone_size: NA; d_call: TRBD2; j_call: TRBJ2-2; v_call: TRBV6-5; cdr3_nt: TGTGCCAGCAGGTCTGCGGGAGGGGCCGGGGAGCTGTTTTTT; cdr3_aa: CASRSAGGAGELFF
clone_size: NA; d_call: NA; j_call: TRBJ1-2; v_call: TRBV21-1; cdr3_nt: TGTGCCAGCAGCAAAGCTCTTCTAGTAGCACAGCCTCGATTCTATGGCTACACCTTC; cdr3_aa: CASSKALLVAQPRFYGYTF
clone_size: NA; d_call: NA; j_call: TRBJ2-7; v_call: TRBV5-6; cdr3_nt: TGTGCCAGCAGCCTAGACTGGGCCAACGAGCAGTACTTC; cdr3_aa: CASSLDWANEQYF
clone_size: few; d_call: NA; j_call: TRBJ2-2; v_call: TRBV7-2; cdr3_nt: TGTGCCAGCAGCTCCTGGACGGGCGGTAACACCGGGGAGCTGTTTTTT; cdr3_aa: CASSSWTGGNTGELFF
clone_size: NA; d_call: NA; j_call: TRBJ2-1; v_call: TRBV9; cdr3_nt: TGTGCCAGCAGCGTAGCTCTGAGCTCCTACAATGAGCAGTTCTTC; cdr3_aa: CASSVALSSYNEQFF
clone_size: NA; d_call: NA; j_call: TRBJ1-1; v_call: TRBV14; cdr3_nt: TGTGCCAGCAGCCAAGCAAACAGACGGGTCGGTATCACTGAAGCTTTCTTT; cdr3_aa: CASSQANRRVGITEAFF
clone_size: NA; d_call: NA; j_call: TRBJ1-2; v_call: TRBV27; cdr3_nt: TGTGCCAGCAGTTTCGACAGCAGAAACTATGGCTACACCTTC; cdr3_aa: CASSFDSRNYGYTF
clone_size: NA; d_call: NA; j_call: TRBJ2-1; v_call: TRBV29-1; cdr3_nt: TGCAGCGTTGTAGCAGACAATGAGCAGTTCTTC; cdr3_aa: CSVVADNEQFF
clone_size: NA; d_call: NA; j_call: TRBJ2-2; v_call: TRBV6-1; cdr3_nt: TGTGCCAGCAGCATTAGGACCGGGGAGCTGTTTTTT; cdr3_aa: CASSIRTGELFF
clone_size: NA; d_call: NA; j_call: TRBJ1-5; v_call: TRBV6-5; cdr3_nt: TGTGCCAGCAGCCGAACCCAGGGTTATCAGCCCCAGCATTTT; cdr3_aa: CASSRTQGYQPQHF
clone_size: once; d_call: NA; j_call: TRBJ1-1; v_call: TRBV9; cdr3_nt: TGTGCCAGCGCGCCCTTAGTCTCCTACCCCACTGAAGCTTTCTTT; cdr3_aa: CASAPLVSYPTEAFF
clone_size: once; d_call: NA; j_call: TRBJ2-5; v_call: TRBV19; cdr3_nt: TGTGCCAGTAGTAGTGGGTTCGGGGCAGAGACCCAGTACTTC; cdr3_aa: CASSSGFGAETQYF
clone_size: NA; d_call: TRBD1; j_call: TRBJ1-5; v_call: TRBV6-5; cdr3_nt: TGTGCCAGCAGCCCCGGGACAGACACAAGTCAGCCCCAGCATTTT; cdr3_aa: CASSPGTDTSQPQHF
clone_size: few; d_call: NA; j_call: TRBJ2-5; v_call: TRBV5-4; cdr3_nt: TGTGCCAGCAGCTTAAGTCCGAGAGAGACCCAGTACTTC; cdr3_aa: CASSLSPRETQYF
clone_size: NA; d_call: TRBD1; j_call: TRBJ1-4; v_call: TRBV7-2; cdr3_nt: TGTGCCAGCAGCTTAATGGGACAGGTACAGGAAAAACTGTTTTTT; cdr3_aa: CASSLMGQVQEKLFF
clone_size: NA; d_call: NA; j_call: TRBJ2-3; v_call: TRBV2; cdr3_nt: TGTGCCAGCAGCGGAGGGGGACTACCTCCAGATACGCAGTATTTT; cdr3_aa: CASSGGGLPPDTQYF
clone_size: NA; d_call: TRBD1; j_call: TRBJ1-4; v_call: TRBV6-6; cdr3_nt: TGTGCCAGCAGCCCAGGGGGCCTAGATGAAAAACTGTTTTTT; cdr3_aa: CASSPGGLDEKLFF
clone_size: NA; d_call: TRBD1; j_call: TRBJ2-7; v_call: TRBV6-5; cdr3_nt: TGTGCCAGCAGGGGGACAGGGGTCGAGCAGTACTTC; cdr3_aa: CASRGTGVEQYF
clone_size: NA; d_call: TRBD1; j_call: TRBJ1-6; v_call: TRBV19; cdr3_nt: TGTGCCAGTAGTCCAGCCCCACAGGGGGCAAGTTCACCCCTCCACTTT; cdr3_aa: CASSPAPQGASSPLHF
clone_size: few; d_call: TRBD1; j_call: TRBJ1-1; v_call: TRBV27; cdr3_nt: TGTGCCAGCAGTTTCATACAGGGGAACTGGAACACTGAAGCTTTCTTT; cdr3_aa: CASSFIQGNWNTEAFF
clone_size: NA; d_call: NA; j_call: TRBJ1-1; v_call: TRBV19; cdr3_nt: TGTGCCAGCAACCAAGGGTCGCAGACTGAAGCTTTCTTT; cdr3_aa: CASNQGSQTEAFF
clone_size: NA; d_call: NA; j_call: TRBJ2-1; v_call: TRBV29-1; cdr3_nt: TGCAGCGTTACGCTGACGGCGGGGGCAAACAATGAGCAGTTCTTC; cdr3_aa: CSVTLTAGANNEQFF
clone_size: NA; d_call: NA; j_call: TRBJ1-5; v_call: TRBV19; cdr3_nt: TGTGCCAGTAGTATAATTCCAGGGAATCAGCCCCAGCATTTT; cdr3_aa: CASSIIPGNQPQHF
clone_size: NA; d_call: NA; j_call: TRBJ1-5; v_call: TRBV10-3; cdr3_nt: TGTGCCATCAGTGAGTCGAGAGGGAGTCAGCCCCAGCATTTT; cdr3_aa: CAISESRGSQPQHF
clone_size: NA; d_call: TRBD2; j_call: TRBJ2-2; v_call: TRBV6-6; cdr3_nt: TGTGCCAGCAGCTCCGGGACTACGAACACCGGGGAGCTGTTTTTT; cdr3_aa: CASSSGTTNTGELFF
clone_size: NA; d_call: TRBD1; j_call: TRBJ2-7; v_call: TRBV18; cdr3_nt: TGTGCCAGCTCACCAAATTTAGCACAGGGGGCAGAAGAGCAGTACTTC; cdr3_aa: CASSPNLAQGAEEQYF
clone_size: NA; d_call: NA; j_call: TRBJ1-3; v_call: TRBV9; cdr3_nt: TGTGCCAGCAGCGTAGTGGCCCGCCCGAGGGGGGACTCTGGAAACACCATATATTTT; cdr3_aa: CASSVVARPRGDSGNTIYF